The clone carrying this T cell receptor beta chain was counted once. Its antigen is undetermined. The sample originates from a study of cytomegalovirus exposure and HLA in healthy donors. In the study overall: There were approximately 80 million unique TCRs (from HLA-typed donors) in an early data release.

Points from the study as a whole: Later genetic work tied a missense DCLRE1C variant to beta-chain V and J trimming. DRB1 showed the most TCR associations and HLA-C the fewest in a later analysis, as rates varied by HLA locus.

PCR employed 60 Vbeta and 13 Jbeta primers. Method: immunoSEQ multiplex PCR; TCRdb's copy keeps in-frame clones and lacks some. The data show roughly 150,000 clones, about 88% seen once. The germline V gene encodes CDR1 SNHLY and CDR2 FYNNEI. This CDR3 has 11 residues. The germline V and J ends were trimmed by 6 bases and 8 bases, with 7 bases remaining between them. This chain uses TRBV2 with TRBJ2-2; D call uncertain. This clonotype was obtained from a man aged 25 to 40 in good health and CMV-seropositive. What was sequenced was PBMCs. The DNA of the CDR3 is TGTGCCAGCAGCCCCTATGGGGAGCTGTTTTTT. It encodes CASSPYGELFF. Full variable domain (rest looked up from reference TRBV2 and TRBJ2-2): EPEVTQTPSHQVTQMGQEVILRCVPISNHLYFYWYRQILGQKVEFLVSFYNNEISEKSEIFDDQFSVERPDGSNFTLKIRSTKLEDSAMYFCASSPYGELFFGEGSRLTVL.